This T cell receptor (beta chain) was obtained from a study of T cell changes during pregnancy in multiple sclerosis. Germline V gene lookup returns CDR1 MGHRA and CDR2 YSYEKL. Trimming took 1 base from V and 3 from J; bases not matched to a gene: 6. The CDR3 spans 17 residues. Sequenced by immunoSEQ multiplex PCR; TCRdb stores in-frame clones only, minus some. Found here are about 38,000 clones, about 91% of them singletons; the top ten hold around 10%. This sequence was found in a female donor with multiple sclerosis, enrolled in a pregnancy study. The sample in question was CD8+ T cells from peripheral blood mononuclear cells, obtained after pregnancy. The rearrangement joins TRBV4-1 to TRBJ2-3; TRBD1 matches 11 bases. CDR3 sequence: CASSQGTGGVFTDTQYF. The CDR3 DNA follows: TGCGCCAGCAGCCAAGGGACAGGGGGCGTTTTTACAGATACGCAGTATTTT.